The table lists the clone carrying this T cell receptor (beta chain) with a count of one. How the authors handled the data: How many nucleated cells were present was estimated from reference gene primer amplification. This table comes from immunoSEQ multiplex PCR, and its TCRdb copy is limited to in-frame clones, with some not included. V and J calls and clone size come straight from that table; D and trimming were deduced from the DNA. Of under 60,000 clones listed, 65% to 85% are singletons. The data belong to a study of blood T cell repertoires in COVID-19. Across the whole study: From the United States, Italy and Spain came samples of acute and convalescent COVID-19.

Per germline, CDR1 SGHRS and CDR2 YFSETQ. The V gene end was trimmed by 3 bases and the J gene end by 4 bases; junction bases not matched to a gene: 5. The CDR3 is made up of 14 amino acids. This clonotype originated in a man aged 30 to 39 with COVID-19, enrolled during active disease. The chain uses TRBV5-1 and TRBJ2-7; TRBD1 matches at 9 bases. Sequencing was done on a sample of peripheral blood. The CDR3: CASSSRDRAYEQYF. The CDR3 nucleotides are TGCGCCAGCAGCTCCCGGGACAGGGCATACGAGCAGTACTTC.